The rows below give T cell receptor beta chains drawn from one sample of a study of blood T cell repertoires in COVID-19. The method was immunoSEQ multiplex PCR; TCRdb's version includes in-frame clones alone and lacks a portion of them. The repertoire holds about 310,000 clones, around 87% seen once, with around 8% in the top ten. Sequences were obtained from peripheral blood. Receptors originate from a woman in her forties or fifties who had recovered from COVID-19. Each CDR3 is given with its conserved first and last residue. A D gene is named only where the DNA matches it firmly. Part of the rows lack a size; the others show once, few, many or a class for expanded clones.

J gene: TRBJ2-2; clone size: .; D gene: TRBD2; V gene: TRBV4-3; CDR3 DNA: TGCGCCAGCAGCCATGTCGGGAGAGGGAGCGGGGGTGGGACCGGGGAGCTGTTTTTT; CDR3 protein: CASSHVGRGSGGGTGELFF
J gene: TRBJ2-1; clone size: .; D gene: TRBD2; V gene: TRBV28; CDR3 DNA: TGTGCCAGCAGTCCAACTAGCGGGGGGGTCTCTGAGCAGTTCTTC; CDR3 protein: CASSPTSGGVSEQFF
J gene: TRBJ2-1; clone size: .; D gene: TRBD2; V gene: TRBV6-4; CDR3 DNA: TGTGCCAGCAGGGACAGAAGACTAGCGGGAGAGACTCCCAGCTCCTACAATGAGCAGTTCTTC; CDR3 protein: CASRDRRLAGETPSSYNEQFF
J gene: TRBJ1-1; clone size: .; D gene: .; V gene: TRBV9; CDR3 DNA: TGTGCCAGCAGCGTAGTCGGGGGGCTTCACTTT; CDR3 protein: CASSVVGGLHF
J gene: TRBJ2-2; clone size: .; D gene: TRBD2; V gene: TRBV28; CDR3 DNA: TGTGCCAGCAGAGAACTAGCGGGAAGCACCGGGGAGCTGTTTTTT; CDR3 protein: CASRELAGSTGELFF
J gene: TRBJ1-2; clone size: few; D gene: TRBD1; V gene: TRBV30; CDR3 DNA: TGTGCCTGGGGCCGGGACAGACCTCTTGGCTACACCTTC; CDR3 protein: CAWGRDRPLGYTF
J gene: TRBJ1-2; clone size: .; D gene: .; V gene: TRBV28; CDR3 DNA: TGTGCCAGCAGTTTAAGAGGGAACTATGGCTACACCTTC; CDR3 protein: CASSLRGNYGYTF
J gene: TRBJ1-2; clone size: .; D gene: .; V gene: TRBV5-1; CDR3 DNA: TGCGCCAGCAGCTCGCCAGGGGAACAGGGCAGCTATGGCTACACCTTC; CDR3 protein: CASSSPGEQGSYGYTF
J gene: TRBJ2-1; clone size: .; D gene: .; V gene: TRBV7-9; CDR3 DNA: TGTGCCAGCAGCTTAACCGGGACACCCTCCTACAATGAGCAGTTCTTC; CDR3 protein: CASSLTGTPSYNEQFF
J gene: TRBJ1-5; clone size: .; D gene: .; V gene: TRBV6-1; CDR3 DNA: TGTGCCAGCAGTGAAGCGCGGGGGAATCAGCCCCAGCATTTT; CDR3 protein: CASSEARGNQPQHF
J gene: TRBJ2-1; clone size: .; D gene: TRBD2; V gene: TRBV4-1; CDR3 DNA: TGCGCCAGCAGCCGAGAATTACTACTAGCGGTGGTCCGATCTAGCTCCTACAATGAGCAGTTCTTC; CDR3 protein: CASSRELLLAVVRSSSYNEQFF
J gene: TRBJ2-3; clone size: .; D gene: .; V gene: TRBV9; CDR3 DNA: TGTGCCAGCAGCGGCCGGGACTCAAGACTCACAGATACGCAGTATTTT; CDR3 protein: CASSGRDSRLTDTQYF
J gene: TRBJ2-6; clone size: .; D gene: .; V gene: TRBV19; CDR3 DNA: TGTGCCAGTAGGACAAACCCCTCTGGGGCCAACGTCCTGACTTTC; CDR3 protein: CASRTNPSGANVLTF
J gene: TRBJ2-5; clone size: once; D gene: TRBD2; V gene: TRBV9; CDR3 DNA: TGTGCCAGCAGCCCCAGGACTAGCGGGGTTTTCCAAGAGACCCAGTACTTC; CDR3 protein: CASSPRTSGVFQETQYF
J gene: TRBJ1-2; clone size: .; D gene: TRBD1; V gene: TRBV5-1; CDR3 DNA: TGCGCCAGCAGCTTGATCGCAGGGGGCGCGAGAGGCTACACCTTC; CDR3 protein: CASSLIAGGARGYTF
J gene: TRBJ2-3; clone size: .; D gene: TRBD1; V gene: TRBV27; CDR3 DNA: TGTGCCAGCAGTCCAGACAGGGGTGAGGCAGATACGCAGTATTTT; CDR3 protein: CASSPDRGEADTQYF
J gene: TRBJ2-3; clone size: .; D gene: .; V gene: TRBV7-9; CDR3 DNA: TGTGCCAGCAGCTTAGTACTAAACACAGATACGCAGTATTTT; CDR3 protein: CASSLVLNTDTQYF
J gene: TRBJ2-1; clone size: .; D gene: .; V gene: TRBV10-1; CDR3 DNA: TGCGCCAGCACCCTCGAGGGGGGGCAGGTAGGTAACAATGAGCAGTTCTTC; CDR3 protein: CASTLEGGQVGNNEQFF
J gene: TRBJ2-1; clone size: .; D gene: .; V gene: TRBV21-1; CDR3 DNA: TGTGCCAGCAGCAAAGGTGAACTAGCGGGGGGCTACAATGAGCAGTTCTTC; CDR3 protein: CASSKGELAGGYNEQFF
J gene: TRBJ2-1; clone size: .; D gene: TRBD1; V gene: TRBV7-9; CDR3 DNA: TGTGCCAGCAGCTGGGGACAGGGTGAAGGGGATGAGCAGTTCTTC; CDR3 protein: CASSWGQGEGDEQFF
J gene: TRBJ2-6; clone size: .; D gene: TRBD1; V gene: TRBV20-1; CDR3 DNA: TGCAGTGCTAGTTCGGACAGGTGGAAATCTGGGGCCAACGTCCTGACTTTC; CDR3 protein: CSASSDRWKSGANVLTF
J gene: TRBJ2-3; clone size: few; D gene: .; V gene: TRBV7-8; CDR3 DNA: TGTGCCAGCAGACGAGGGACTGGTGATACGCAGTATTTT; CDR3 protein: CASRRGTGDTQYF
J gene: TRBJ2-3; clone size: .; D gene: TRBD2; V gene: TRBV9; CDR3 DNA: TGTGCCAGCAGCGTAGGGGTAGCGGGAGTTGAAGATACGCAGTATTTT; CDR3 protein: CASSVGVAGVEDTQYF
J gene: TRBJ2-3; clone size: .; D gene: .; V gene: TRBV15; CDR3 DNA: TGTGCCACCAGCAGAGATATGAGGGCGGGCACAGATACGCAGTATTTT; CDR3 protein: CATSRDMRAGTDTQYF
J gene: TRBJ1-6; clone size: few; D gene: .; V gene: TRBV7-9; CDR3 DNA: TGTGCCAGCAGCTTCGAGCAGGGGCCACTCCACTTT; CDR3 protein: CASSFEQGPLHF
J gene: TRBJ1-2; clone size: .; D gene: TRBD1; V gene: TRBV18; CDR3 DNA: TGTGCCAGCTCACGAGACAGGGAAGAATACGGCTATGGCTACACCTTC; CDR3 protein: CASSRDREEYGYGYTF
J gene: TRBJ2-1; clone size: many; D gene: TRBD2; V gene: TRBV27; CDR3 DNA: TGTGCCAGCAGTTTCGGACTAGCAAGTGAGCAGTTCTTC; CDR3 protein: CASSFGLASEQFF
J gene: TRBJ2-2; clone size: .; D gene: TRBD1; V gene: TRBV3-1/TRBV3-2; CDR3 DNA: TGTGCCAGCAGCCAAGATGACTTCACAGACAGGGCGCTTCTGCGGTTGAACACCGGGGAGCTGTTTTTT; CDR3 protein: CASSQDDFTDRALLRLNTGELFF
J gene: TRBJ1-2; clone size: .; D gene: .; V gene: TRBV5-5; CDR3 DNA: TGTGCCAGCATAGCTCCCTATGGCTACACCTTC; CDR3 protein: CASIAPYGYTF
J gene: TRBJ2-3; clone size: .; D gene: TRBD2; V gene: TRBV7-3; CDR3 DNA: TGTGCCAGCAGCTTAGATCCGCTAGCGGGAGCCACAGATACGCAGTATTTT; CDR3 protein: CASSLDPLAGATDTQYF
J gene: TRBJ2-7; clone size: .; D gene: TRBD1; V gene: TRBV10-3; CDR3 DNA: TGTGCCATCAGTGAGGGACAGGGAGCCTACGAGCAGTACTTC; CDR3 protein: CAISEGQGAYEQYF
J gene: TRBJ2-1; clone size: .; D gene: .; V gene: TRBV7-4; CDR3 DNA: TGTGCCAGCAGAATTTCAACGAGCTCCTACAATGAGCAGTTCTTC; CDR3 protein: CASRISTSSYNEQFF
J gene: TRBJ2-1; clone size: once; D gene: TRBD1; V gene: TRBV7-2; CDR3 DNA: TGTGCCAGCAGCGAAGGGACAGCAGAATATGAGCAGTTCTTC; CDR3 protein: CASSEGTAEYEQFF
J gene: TRBJ1-4; clone size: once; D gene: .; V gene: TRBV5-5; CDR3 DNA: TGTGCCAGCAGCTTGGCAGGGAATCTTGGAGAAAAACTGTTTTTT; CDR3 protein: CASSLAGNLGEKLFF
J gene: TRBJ1-1; clone size: .; D gene: TRBD1; V gene: TRBV5-1; CDR3 DNA: TGCGCCAGCAGCCCCGGACAGGCAGTGTTCGCTGAAGCTTTCTTT; CDR3 protein: CASSPGQAVFAEAFF
J gene: TRBJ1-2; clone size: .; D gene: TRBD1; V gene: TRBV5-4; CDR3 DNA: TGTGCCAGCAGCCTCGGGACAGGGTTAGGCTATGGCTACACCTTC; CDR3 protein: CASSLGTGLGYGYTF
J gene: TRBJ1-5; clone size: .; D gene: .; V gene: TRBV11-2; CDR3 DNA: TGTGCCAGCAGTACAGAGAACAATCAGCCCCAGCATTTT; CDR3 protein: CASSTENNQPQHF
J gene: TRBJ1-5; clone size: .; D gene: TRBD1; V gene: TRBV5-6; CDR3 DNA: TGTGCCAGCAGCTCACAACGCCTCAGGGGGCACCAGCCCCAGCATTTT; CDR3 protein: CASSSQRLRGHQPQHF
J gene: TRBJ2-5; clone size: .; D gene: TRBD2; V gene: TRBV5-1; CDR3 DNA: TGCGCCAGCACTCGGGCCGGGACTAGCGGACAAGAGACCCAGTACTTC; CDR3 protein: CASTRAGTSGQETQYF
J gene: TRBJ1-2; clone size: .; D gene: .; V gene: TRBV4-1; CDR3 DNA: TGCGCCAGCAGCCAAGACTACCAGGCAGTGGGCTACACCTTC; CDR3 protein: CASSQDYQAVGYTF
J gene: TRBJ2-4; clone size: .; D gene: .; V gene: TRBV28; CDR3 DNA: TGTGCCAGCAGTTTTCGAGGCCTAGCCAAAAACATTCAGTACTTC; CDR3 protein: CASSFRGLAKNIQYF
J gene: TRBJ1-1; clone size: .; D gene: .; V gene: TRBV30; CDR3 DNA: TGTGCCTGGAGTTTGGCCACTGAAGCTTTCTTT; CDR3 protein: CAWSLATEAFF
J gene: TRBJ1-6; clone size: .; D gene: .; V gene: TRBV15; CDR3 DNA: TGTGCCACCAGCAGAGGGGACACCTATAATTCACCCCTCCACTTT; CDR3 protein: CATSRGDTYNSPLHF
J gene: TRBJ2-1; clone size: .; D gene: TRBD1; V gene: TRBV7-9; CDR3 DNA: TGTGCCAGCATCGAGGGGGCAGGGAATGAGCAGTTCTTC; CDR3 protein: CASIEGAGNEQFF
J gene: TRBJ2-3; clone size: once; D gene: TRBD1; V gene: TRBV27; CDR3 DNA: TGTGCCAGCCAAGGGGGCAGCACAGATACGCAGTATTTT; CDR3 protein: CASQGGSTDTQYF
J gene: TRBJ1-2; clone size: .; D gene: .; V gene: TRBV28; CDR3 DNA: TGTGCCAGCAGGGATGCCGGAGGGAGTAACTATGGCTACACCTTC; CDR3 protein: CASRDAGGSNYGYTF
J gene: TRBJ2-7; clone size: .; D gene: TRBD1; V gene: TRBV2; CDR3 DNA: TGTGCCAGCAGTGGGACAGGGAGAAACCCCTACGAGCAGTACTTC; CDR3 protein: CASSGTGRNPYEQYF
J gene: TRBJ1-3; clone size: .; D gene: .; V gene: TRBV2; CDR3 DNA: TGTGCCAGCAGTGAACTACAGGGAGTCACTGGAAACACCATATATTTT; CDR3 protein: CASSELQGVTGNTIYF
J gene: TRBJ1-1; clone size: .; D gene: .; V gene: TRBV2; CDR3 DNA: TGTGCCAGCAGTGTTGGCCCCAGGAACGGCGCTGAAGCTTTCTTT; CDR3 protein: CASSVGPRNGAEAFF
J gene: TRBJ2-7; clone size: .; D gene: TRBD1; V gene: TRBV7-2; CDR3 DNA: TGTGCCAGCAGCCCCGGAGACAGGGGCGGCGAGCAGTACTTC; CDR3 protein: CASSPGDRGGEQYF
J gene: TRBJ2-7; clone size: .; D gene: .; V gene: TRBV27; CDR3 DNA: TGTGCCAGCAAACCTAGGGCGGCGGGCTACGAGCAGTACTTC; CDR3 protein: CASKPRAAGYEQYF
J gene: TRBJ2-5; clone size: .; D gene: TRBD2; V gene: TRBV5-1; CDR3 DNA: TGCGCCAGCAGCTTGGAACCTAGCGGGGGGCAAGAGACCCAGTACTTC; CDR3 protein: CASSLEPSGGQETQYF
J gene: TRBJ2-5; clone size: .; D gene: .; V gene: TRBV6-5; CDR3 DNA: TGTGCCAGCAGCAGTCTGGAGACCCAGTACTTC; CDR3 protein: CASSSLETQYF